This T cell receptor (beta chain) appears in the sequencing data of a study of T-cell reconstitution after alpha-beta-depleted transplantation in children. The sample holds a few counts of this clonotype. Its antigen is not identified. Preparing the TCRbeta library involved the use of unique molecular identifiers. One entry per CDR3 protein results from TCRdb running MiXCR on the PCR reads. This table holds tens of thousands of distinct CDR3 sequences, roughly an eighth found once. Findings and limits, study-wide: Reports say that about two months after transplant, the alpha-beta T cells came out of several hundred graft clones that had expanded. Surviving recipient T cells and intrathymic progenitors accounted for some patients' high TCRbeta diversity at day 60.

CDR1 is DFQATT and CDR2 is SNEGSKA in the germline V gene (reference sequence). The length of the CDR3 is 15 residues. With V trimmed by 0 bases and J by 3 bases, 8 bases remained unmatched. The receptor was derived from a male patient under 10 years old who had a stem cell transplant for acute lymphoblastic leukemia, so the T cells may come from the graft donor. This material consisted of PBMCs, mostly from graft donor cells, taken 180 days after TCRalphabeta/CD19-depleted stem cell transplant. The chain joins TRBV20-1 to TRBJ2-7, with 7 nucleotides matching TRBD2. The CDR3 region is CSARDLAGAIYEQYF. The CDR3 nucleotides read TGCAGTGCTAGAGATCTGGCGGGAGCGATCTACGAGCAGTACTTC.